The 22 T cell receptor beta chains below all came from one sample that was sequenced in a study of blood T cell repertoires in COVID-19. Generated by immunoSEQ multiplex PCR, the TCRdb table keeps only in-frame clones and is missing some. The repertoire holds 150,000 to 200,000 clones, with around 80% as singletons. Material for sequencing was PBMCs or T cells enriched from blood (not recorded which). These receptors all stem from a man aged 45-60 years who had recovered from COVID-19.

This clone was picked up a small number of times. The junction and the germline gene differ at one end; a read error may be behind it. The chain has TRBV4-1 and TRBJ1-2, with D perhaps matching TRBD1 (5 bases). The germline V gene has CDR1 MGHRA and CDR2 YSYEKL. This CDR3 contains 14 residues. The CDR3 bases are TGCGCCAGCACCCAAGTAGGGGCTCCATATGGCTACACCTTC. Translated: CASTQVGAPYGYTF.

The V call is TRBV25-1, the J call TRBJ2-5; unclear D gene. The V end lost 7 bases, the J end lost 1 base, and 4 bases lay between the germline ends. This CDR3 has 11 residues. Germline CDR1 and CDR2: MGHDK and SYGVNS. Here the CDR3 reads CASTVQETQYF. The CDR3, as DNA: TGTGCCAGCACGGTCCAAGAGACCCAGTACTTC.

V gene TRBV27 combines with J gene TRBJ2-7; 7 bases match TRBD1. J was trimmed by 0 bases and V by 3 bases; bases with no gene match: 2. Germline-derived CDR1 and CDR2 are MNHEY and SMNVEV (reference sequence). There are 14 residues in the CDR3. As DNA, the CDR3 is TGTGCCAGCAGTTTTACAGGGGCCTCCTACGAGCAGTACTTC. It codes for CASSFTGASYEQYF.

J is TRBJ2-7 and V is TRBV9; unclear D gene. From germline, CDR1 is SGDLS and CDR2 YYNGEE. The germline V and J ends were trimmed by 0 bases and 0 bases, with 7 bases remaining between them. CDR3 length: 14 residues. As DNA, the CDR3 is TGTGCCAGCAGCGTAGATGTCAGCTCCTACGAGCAGTACTTC. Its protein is CASSVDVSSYEQYF.

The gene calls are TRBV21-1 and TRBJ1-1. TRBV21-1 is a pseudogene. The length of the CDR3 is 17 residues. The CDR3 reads CASSKDRARRPGTEAFF. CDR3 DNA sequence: TGTGCCAGCAGCAAAGATCGAGCCAGGAGGCCGGGCACTGAAGCTTTCTTT.

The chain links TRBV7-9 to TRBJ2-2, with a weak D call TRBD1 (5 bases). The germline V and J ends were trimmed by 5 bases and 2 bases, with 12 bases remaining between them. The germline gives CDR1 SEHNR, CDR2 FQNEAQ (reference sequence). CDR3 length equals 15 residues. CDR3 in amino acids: CASSPRDRNTGELFF. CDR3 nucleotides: TGTGCCAGCAGCCCCCGAGACAGAAACACCGGGGAGCTGTTTTTT.

The CDR3 region has the DNA TGTGCCATCAGTGAGTCGGCAGGGGGCTCCTACGAGCAGTACTTC. This encodes CAISESAGGSYEQYF. This rearrangement joins TRBV10-3 to TRBJ2-7; TRBD1 agrees at 7 bases. CDR1 is ENHRY and CDR2 is SYGVKD in the germline V gene. Germline trimming cut 0 bases from V and 0 bases from J; bases unmatched to any gene: 2. This CDR3 spans 15 amino acids.

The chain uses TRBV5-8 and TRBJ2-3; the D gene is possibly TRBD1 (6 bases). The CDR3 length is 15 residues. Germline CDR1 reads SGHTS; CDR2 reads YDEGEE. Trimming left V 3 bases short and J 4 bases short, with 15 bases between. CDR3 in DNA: TGTGCCAGCAGCTCACAGGGCCGAGGGGCAGATACGCAGTATTTT. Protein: CASSSQGRGADTQYF.

CDR3 residues: CASNLGNRYGYTF. CDR3 sequence (DNA): TGTGCCAGCAATCTCGGGAACCGCTATGGCTACACCTTC. The chain uses TRBV11-2 and TRBJ1-2, with D unclear. Looked up from germline, CDR1 is SGHAT and CDR2 is FQNNGV. The V end lost 7 bases, the J end lost 4 bases, and 13 bases lay between the germline ends. The length of the CDR3 is 13 residues.

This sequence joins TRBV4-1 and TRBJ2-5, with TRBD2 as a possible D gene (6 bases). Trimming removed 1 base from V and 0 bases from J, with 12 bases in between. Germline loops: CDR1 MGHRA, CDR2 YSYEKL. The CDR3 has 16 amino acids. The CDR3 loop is CASSQGWSGDQETQYF. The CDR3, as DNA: TGCGCCAGCAGCCAAGGCTGGTCGGGGGACCAAGAGACCCAGTACTTC.

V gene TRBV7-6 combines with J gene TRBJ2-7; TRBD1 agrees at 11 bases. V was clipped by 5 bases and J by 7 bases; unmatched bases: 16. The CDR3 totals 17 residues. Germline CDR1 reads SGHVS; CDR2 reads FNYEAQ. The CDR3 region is CASSLISGTGGSSEQYF. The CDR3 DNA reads TGTGCCAGCAGCCTCATTTCCGGGACAGGGGGGTCATCGGAGCAGTACTTC.

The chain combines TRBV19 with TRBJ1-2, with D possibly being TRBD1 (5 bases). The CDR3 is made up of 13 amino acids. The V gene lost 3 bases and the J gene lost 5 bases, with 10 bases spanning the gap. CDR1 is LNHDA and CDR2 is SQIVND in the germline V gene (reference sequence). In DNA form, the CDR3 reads TGTGCCAGTAGTATCCCGCAGGGTTATGGCTACACCTTC. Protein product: CASSIPQGYGYTF.

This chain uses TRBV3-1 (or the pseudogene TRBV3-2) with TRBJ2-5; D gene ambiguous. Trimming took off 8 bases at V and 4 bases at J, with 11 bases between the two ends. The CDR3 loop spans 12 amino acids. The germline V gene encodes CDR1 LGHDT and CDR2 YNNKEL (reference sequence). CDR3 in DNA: TGTGCCAGCCGCGCTCCAGGAGAGACCCAGTACTTC. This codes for CASRAPGETQYF.

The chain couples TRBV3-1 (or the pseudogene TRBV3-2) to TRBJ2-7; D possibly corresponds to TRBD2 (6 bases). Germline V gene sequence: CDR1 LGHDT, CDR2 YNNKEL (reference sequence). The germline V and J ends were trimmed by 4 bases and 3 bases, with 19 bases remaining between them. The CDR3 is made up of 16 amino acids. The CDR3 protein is CASSRLGGALDYEQYF. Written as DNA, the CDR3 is TGTGCCAGCAGCCGTCTCGGCGGGGCCCTTGACTACGAGCAGTACTTC.

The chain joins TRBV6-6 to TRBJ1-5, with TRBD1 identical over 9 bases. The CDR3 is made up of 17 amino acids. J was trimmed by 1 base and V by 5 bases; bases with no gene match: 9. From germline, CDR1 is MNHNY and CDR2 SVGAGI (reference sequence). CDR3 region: CASSPWGGQGSNQPQHF. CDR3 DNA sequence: TGTGCCAGCAGTCCCTGGGGGGGACAGGGAAGCAATCAGCCCCAGCATTTT.

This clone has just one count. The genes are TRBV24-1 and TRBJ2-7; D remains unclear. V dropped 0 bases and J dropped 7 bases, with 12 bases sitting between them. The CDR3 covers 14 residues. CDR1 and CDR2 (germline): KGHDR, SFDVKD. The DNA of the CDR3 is TGTGCCACCAGTGATTTGTCCGACAACGGAGAGCAGTACTTC. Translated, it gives CATSDLSDNGEQYF.

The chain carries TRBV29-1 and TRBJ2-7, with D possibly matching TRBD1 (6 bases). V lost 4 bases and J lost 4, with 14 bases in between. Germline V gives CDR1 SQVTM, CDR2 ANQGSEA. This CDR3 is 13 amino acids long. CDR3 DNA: TGCAGCGTTGGTTTGCAAGGGGGTTACGAGCAGTACTTC. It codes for CSVGLQGGYEQYF.

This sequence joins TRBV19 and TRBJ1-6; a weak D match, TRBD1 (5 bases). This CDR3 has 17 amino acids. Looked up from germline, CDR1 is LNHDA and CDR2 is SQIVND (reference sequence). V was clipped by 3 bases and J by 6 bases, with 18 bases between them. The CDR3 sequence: CASSIVSGEGSNSPLHF. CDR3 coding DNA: TGTGCCAGTAGTATCGTCTCGGGGGAAGGTTCTAATTCACCCCTCCACTTT.

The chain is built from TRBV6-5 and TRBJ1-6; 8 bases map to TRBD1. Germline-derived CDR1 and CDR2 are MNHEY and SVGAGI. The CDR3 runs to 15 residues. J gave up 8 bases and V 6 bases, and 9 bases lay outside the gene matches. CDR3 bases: TGTGCCAGCAGCCTTACCGGGACAGGCTATTCACCCCTCCACTTT. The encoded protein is CASSLTGTGYSPLHF.

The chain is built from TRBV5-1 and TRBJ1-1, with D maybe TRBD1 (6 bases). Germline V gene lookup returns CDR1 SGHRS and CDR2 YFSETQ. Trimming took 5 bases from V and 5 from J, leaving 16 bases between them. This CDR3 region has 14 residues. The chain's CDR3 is CASSLANTGTEAFF. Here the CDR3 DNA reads TGCGCCAGCAGTCTCGCTAACACAGGGACTGAAGCTTTCTTT.

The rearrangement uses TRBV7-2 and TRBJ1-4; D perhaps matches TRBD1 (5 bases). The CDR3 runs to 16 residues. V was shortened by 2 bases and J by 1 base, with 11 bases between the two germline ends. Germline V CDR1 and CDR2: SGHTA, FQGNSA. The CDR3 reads CASSLTRVGTNEKLFF. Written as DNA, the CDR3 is TGTGCCAGCAGCTTAACCAGGGTGGGAACTAATGAAAAACTGTTTTTT.

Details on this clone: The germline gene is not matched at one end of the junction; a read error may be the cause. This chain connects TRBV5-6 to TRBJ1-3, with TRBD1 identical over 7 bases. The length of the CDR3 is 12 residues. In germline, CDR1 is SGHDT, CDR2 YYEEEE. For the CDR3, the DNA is TGTGCCAGCAGCCACACAAAAGACAGGGTCACTTTT. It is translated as CASSHTKDRVTF. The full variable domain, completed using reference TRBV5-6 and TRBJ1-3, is DAGVTQSPTHLIKTRGQQVTLRCSPKSGHDTVSWYQQALGQGPQFIFQYYEEEERQRGNFPDRFSGHQFPNYSSELNVNALLLGDSALYLCASSHTKDRVTFGEGSWLTVV.